Here is one T cell receptor beta chain with its context. Seattle enrolled patients during active infection and tracked them longitudinally. This sample was included in a study of blood T cell repertoires in COVID-19. Study information: From T cells, B-cell-depleted T cells, or PBMCs came the material, which was cDNA or gDNA.

This CDR3 has 16 residues. V dropped 4 bases and J dropped 0 bases, with 13 bases sitting between them. Germline V gene sequence: CDR1 KGHSH, CDR2 LQKENI. In the source study's methods: Reference gene primer amplification yielded estimated nucleated cell counts. Repertoires were generated with immunoSEQ multiplex PCR, while TCRdb's copy carries only in-frame clones and drops some. V, J and clone size reflect that table, while D and trimming were determined from the DNA. The sample lists around 250,000 clones, over 70% occurring once. The sample comprised peripheral blood. V is TRBV18 and J is TRBJ1-5; possibly TRBD1 for D (6 bases). This TCR came from an older woman with COVID-19, enrolled during active disease. The CDR3 is CASSLGQPYSNQPQHF. The CDR3 DNA sequence: TGTGCCAGCTCACTAGGACAGCCGTATAGCAATCAGCCCCAGCATTTT.